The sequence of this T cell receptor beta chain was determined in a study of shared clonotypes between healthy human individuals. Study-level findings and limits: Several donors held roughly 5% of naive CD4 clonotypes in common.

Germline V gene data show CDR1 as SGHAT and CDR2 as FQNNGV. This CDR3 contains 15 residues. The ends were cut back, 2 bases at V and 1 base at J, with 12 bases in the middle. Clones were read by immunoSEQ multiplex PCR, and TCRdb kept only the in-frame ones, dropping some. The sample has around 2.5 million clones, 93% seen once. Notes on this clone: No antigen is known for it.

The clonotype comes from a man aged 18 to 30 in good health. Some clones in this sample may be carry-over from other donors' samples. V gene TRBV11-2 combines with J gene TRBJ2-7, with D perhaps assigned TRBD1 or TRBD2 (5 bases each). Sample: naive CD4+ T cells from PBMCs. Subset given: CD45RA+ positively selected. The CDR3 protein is CASSLLRDASYEQYF. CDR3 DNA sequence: TGTGCCAGCAGCTTATTACGGGACGCTTCCTACGAGCAGTACTTC.